This section outlines one T cell receptor beta chain sequence together with its context. Antigen: not known. The assay was immunoSEQ multiplex PCR, and TCRdb's table has in-frame clones only and misses some. The sample has around 1 million clones, about 80% seen once. This entry comes from a study of shared clonotypes between healthy human individuals. Study conclusions and caveats: Generation probabilities of non-shared clonotypes were lower (relative to those shared by all four donors).

Naive CD45RA+ and memory CD45RA-negative subsets were split from CD4+ cells. V lost 0 bases, J lost 6 bases, and 13 bases lay in between. This CDR3 spans 15 amino acids. Germline V lookup: CDR1 MNHEY, CDR2 SMNVEV (reference sequence). The sequenced sample was memory CD4+ T cells sorted from blood. The subset: CD45RA-negative fraction. The rearrangement links TRBV27 to TRBJ2-3; no definite D call. The clonotype was recovered from a man between 18 and 35 years old in good health. The DNA of the CDR3 is TGTGCCAGCAGTTTATCGGCAAGTGGCGTCGATACGCAGTATTTT. It is translated as CASSLSASGVDTQYF.